One sample yielded the 23 T cell receptor beta chains listed below, sequenced in a study of graft-versus-host responses after intestinal transplantation. Some clones are missing from TCRdb's copy, which holds only in-frame ones; the method was immunoSEQ multiplex PCR. The sample gives about 97,000 clones, 80% to 95% of which show up once; about 15% is in the top ten. The source was PBMCs, collected 450 to 480 days after intestinal transplant. Receptors were obtained from a human patient who received an intestinal transplant, so some T cells may come from the graft donor.

The table lists this clone with a few counts. J is TRBJ1-3 and V is TRBV2, with D uncertain. The germline gives CDR1 SNHLY, CDR2 FYNNEI. V was trimmed by 11 bases and J by 0 bases, leaving 17 bases between them. The CDR3 is made up of 15 amino acids. The CDR3 region has the DNA TGTGCCGGCACCGGGGAGGCCATCTCTGGAAACACCATATATTTT. It yields the protein CAGTGEAISGNTIYF.

The V and J genes are TRBV11-2 and TRBJ2-7; D is possibly TRBD1 (6 bases). Between the trimmed V and J ends, which lost 5 bases and 1 base, there was a span of 12 bases. CDR1 is SGHAT, CDR2 FQNNGV, per germline. The CDR3 runs 14 residues. Here the CDR3 reads CASSGGTGSYEQYF. The CDR3 bases are TGTGCCAGCAGCGGGGGAACAGGGTCCTACGAGCAGTACTTC.

This clone was seen only once. The chain employs TRBV7-2 and TRBJ1-1; no clear D. The V end was cut by 9 bases, the J end by 0 bases, with 11 bases between. The CDR3 length is 13 residues. The germline gives CDR1 SGHTA, CDR2 FQGNSA. The CDR3 region has the DNA TGTGCCAGGGATACGACCATGAACACTGAAGCTTTCTTT. Protein: CARDTTMNTEAFF.

This clone was seen only once. V usage is TRBV2 and J usage is TRBJ1-5; a possible D gene is TRBD1 (5 bases). This CDR3 is built from 12 residues. Germline V gene data show CDR1 as SNHLY and CDR2 as FYNNEI. The V end lost 10 bases, the J end lost 7 bases, and 14 bases lay between the germline ends. The CDR3 DNA is TGTGCCACCAGGCCCCAGGGCCAGCCCCAGCATTTT. Residues: CATRPQGQPQHF.

The chain employs TRBV20-1 and TRBJ1-1; D is uncertain. This CDR3 has 10 amino acids. From germline, CDR1 is DFQATT and CDR2 SNEGSKA (reference sequence). V lost 1 base and J 9 bases, leaving 6 bases between the germline ends. CDR3 nucleotides: TGCAGTGCTAGAGCCACCCAAGCTTTCTTT. Translation gives CSARATQAFF.

The chain combines TRBV5-5 with TRBJ2-1; TRBD1 aligns across 7 bases. The CDR3 loop spans 14 amino acids. The V and J ends lost 4 bases and 2 bases, in that order; junction bases with no gene match: 3. Germline V gene lookup returns CDR1 SGHKS and CDR2 YYEKEE (reference sequence). In DNA, the CDR3 is TGTGCCAGCAGCCCGGGGACAGCCTACAATGAGCAGTTCTTC. This codes for CASSPGTAYNEQFF.

This chain links TRBV2 with TRBJ1-1; the D gene is possibly TRBD1 (5 bases). Germline values: CDR1 SNHLY, CDR2 FYNNEI. The CDR3 length is 15 residues. The germline V and J ends were trimmed by 10 bases and 2 bases, with 20 bases remaining between them. This CDR3 is CATRTGQTSNTEAFF. The DNA of the CDR3 is TGTGCCACCCGGACGGGGCAGACGAGTAACACTGAAGCTTTCTTT. Complete variable domain (other parts from reference TRBV2 and TRBJ1-1): EPEVTQTPSHQVTQMGQEVILRCVPISNHLYFYWYRQILGQKVEFLVSFYNNEISEKSEIFDDQFSVERPDGSNFTLKIRSTKLEDSAMYFCATRTGQTSNTEAFFGQGTRLTVV.

This clone has a handful of counts. This sample includes further DNA sequences coding for the same CDR3. V gene TRBV9 combines with J gene TRBJ1-5; possible D gene TRBD1, 5 bases. The CDR3 loop spans 15 amino acids. The V gene lost 0 bases and the J gene lost 2 bases, with 9 bases spanning the gap. From germline, CDR1 is SGDLS and CDR2 YYNGEE. CDR3 residues: CASSVGGTGNQPQHF. Written as DNA, the CDR3 is TGTGCCAGCAGCGTAGGGGGCACCGGCAATCAGCCCCAGCATTTT.

The chain joins TRBV7-9 to TRBJ1-2; no clear D. With 5 bases removed from V and 7 bases from J, the gap between germline ends came to 14 bases. This CDR3 has 13 residues. From germline, CDR1 is SEHNR and CDR2 FQNEAQ (reference sequence). DNA for the CDR3: TGTGCCAGCAGCACCGCGAGTCGGTTTGGCTACACCTTC. Protein: CASSTASRFGYTF.

This sequence joins TRBV7-9 and TRBJ2-1; the D gene is possibly TRBD2 (6 bases). The CDR3 runs 15 residues. The ends were cut back, 7 bases at V and 5 bases at J, with 18 bases in the middle. CDR1 and CDR2 (germline): SEHNR, FQNEAQ (reference sequence). CDR3 nucleotides: TGTGCCAGCACCCCCCGGGACTCACCTAACAATGAGCAGTTCTTC. This codes for CASTPRDSPNNEQFF.

V and J are TRBV9 and TRBJ2-2, with 11 bases aligning to TRBD2. J was trimmed by 2 bases and V by 0 bases; bases with no gene match: 6. The germline gives CDR1 SGDLS, CDR2 YYNGEE. The CDR3 consists of 18 residues. The CDR3 nucleotides are TGTGCCAGCAGCGTAGTACTAGCGGGGGCCCTAAACACCGGGGAGCTGTTTTTT. This translates into CASSVVLAGALNTGELFF.

The chain combines TRBV20-1 with TRBJ2-1; no reliable D call. Germline V CDR1 and CDR2: DFQATT, SNEGSKA (reference sequence). The CDR3 covers 10 residues. Trimming removed 2 bases from V and 15 bases from J, with 11 bases in between. CDR3 loop: CSARRQVPFF. CDR3 nucleotide sequence: TGCAGTGCTAGACGGCAGGTTCCGTTCTTC.

This sequence joins TRBV10-2 and TRBJ2-2; D gene unclear. Germline CDR1 reads WSHSY; CDR2 reads SAAADI. V lost 7 bases and J 7 bases, leaving 4 bases between the germline ends. The CDR3 runs to 10 residues. The CDR3 here is CASKGGELFF. In nucleotides, the CDR3 is TGCGCCAGCAAAGGCGGGGAGCTGTTTTTT.

This clone was seen a single time. This chain connects TRBV4-1 to TRBJ2-2, with 7 nucleotides matching TRBD1. This CDR3 has 17 amino acids. The V gene end was trimmed by 3 bases and the J gene end by 0 bases; junction bases not matched to a gene: 7. Germline assignment: CDR1 MGHRA and CDR2 YSYEKL. CDR3 sequence: CASSHRNRGTNTGELFF. The CDR3 nucleotides read TGCGCCAGCAGCCACAGAAACAGGGGCACGAACACCGGGGAGCTGTTTTTT.

This clone has just one count. The chain carries TRBV13 and TRBJ1-1; 9 bases align to TRBD1. CDR1 and CDR2 from the germline V gene are PRHDT and FYEKMQ (reference sequence). The CDR3 extends over 15 amino acids. V shed 0 bases, J shed 5 bases, and the junction held 4 bases outside the gene matches. The CDR3 region is CASSLGRQGGTEAFF. The CDR3, as DNA: TGTGCCAGCAGCTTAGGCCGACAGGGGGGAACTGAAGCTTTCTTT.

A remark on this clone: Mismatch with germline at one junction end may stem from a read error. This chain links TRBV11-2 with TRBJ2-7; D is ambiguous. The CDR3 runs to 13 residues. CDR1 and CDR2 (germline): SGHAT, FQNNGV. This CDR3 reads CASSLERTYEQYF. Here the CDR3 DNA reads TGTGCCAGCAGCCTAGAAAGGACCTACGAGCAGTACTTC.

The chain couples TRBV6-4 to TRBJ2-1, with 8 positions matching TRBD2. The trim removed 5 bases at V and 6 bases at J, leaving 9 bases unmatched. Germline V gene sequence: CDR1 MRHNA, CDR2 SNTAGT. CDR3 size: 15 residues. The CDR3 sequence: CASSWRSGASNEQFF. The CDR3 DNA is TGTGCCAGCAGTTGGCGTAGCGGGGCTTCCAATGAGCAGTTCTTC.

The chain links TRBV16 to TRBJ2-7; D uncertain. The V and J ends lost 0 bases and 3 bases respectively, with 3 bases between them. The germline gives CDR1 KGHSY, CDR2 FQNENV. The CDR3 consists of 12 residues. The chain's CDR3 is CASSQSVYEQYF. The CDR3 DNA sequence: TGTGCCAGCAGCCAATCAGTCTACGAGCAGTACTTC.

This rearrangement joins TRBV10-3 to TRBJ1-5; 9 positions agree with TRBD1. Germline-derived CDR1 and CDR2 are ENHRY and SYGVKD. V lost 7 bases and J lost 5; bases outside the gene matches: 3. This CDR3 is built from 13 residues. The CDR3 nucleotides read TGTGCCATCACTGGGGACAGGGATCAGCCCCAGCATTTT. Its protein product is CAITGDRDQPQHF.

Here the CDR3 reads CSVAGSQEGRNTEAFF. The CDR3 region has the DNA TGCAGCGTTGCTGGCAGCCAGGAGGGTCGGAACACTGAAGCTTTCTTT. The V and J genes are TRBV29-1 and TRBJ1-1; D gene ambiguous. Germline V gene lookup returns CDR1 SQVTM and CDR2 ANQGSEA. Trimming shortened V by 4 bases and J by 1 base, and 19 bases separated the two germline ends. The CDR3 loop spans 16 amino acids.

This chain links TRBV5-8 with TRBJ2-3; D remains unclear. This CDR3 is built from 14 residues. Germline V CDR1 and CDR2: SGHTS, YDEGEE. Trimming stripped 0 bases from V and 0 bases from J, with 5 bases between. This CDR3 is CASSLGSSTDTQYF. In DNA form, the CDR3 reads TGTGCCAGCAGCTTGGGTTCTAGCACAGATACGCAGTATTTT.

The V and J genes are TRBV11-2 and TRBJ1-2, with D uncertain. The CDR3 is 12 amino acids. Germline CDR1 reads SGHAT; CDR2 reads FQNNGV. Trimming cost V 1 base and J 4 bases, with 4 bases left between them. CDR3 loop: CASSLGGYGYTF. In DNA form, the CDR3 reads TGTGCCAGCAGCTTAGGAGGCTATGGCTACACCTTC.

The chain uses TRBV7-9 and TRBJ2-7, with TRBD1 identical over 7 bases. With V trimmed by 4 bases and J by 2 bases, 11 bases remained unmatched. Germline CDR1 is SEHNR and CDR2 is FQNEAQ (reference sequence). This CDR3 contains 16 residues. The CDR3 coding sequence is TGTGCCAGCAGCTCTATCCCGGGACAGCCACCCTACGAGCAGTACTTC. The encoded protein is CASSSIPGQPPYEQYF.